These T cell receptor beta chains were read from a single sample in a study of blood T cell repertoires in COVID-19. Assay used: immunoSEQ multiplex PCR; TCRdb lists only in-frame clones, some missing. The sample has about 200,000 clones, 65% to 85% seen once. Material for sequencing was PBMCs or T cells enriched from blood (not recorded which). The receptor set was obtained from a middle-aged woman with acute COVID-19. Both conserved end residues are part of each CDR3. Fields, in order: D gene, clone size, J gene, V gene, CDR3 DNA, CDR3 protein. D genes are given only for firm matches. Clone sizes are given selectively: once, few, many, or a class where the clone is expanded.

d_gene: NA
abundance: NA
j_gene: TRBJ2-3
v_gene: TRBV7-2
CDR3nt: TGTGCCAGCAGCCCCGGGAGCCACACAGATACGCAGTATTTT
CDR3aa: CASSPGSHTDTQYF

d_gene: NA
abundance: NA
j_gene: TRBJ1-5
v_gene: TRBV4-2
CDR3nt: TGTGCCAGCAGCCAAGATAGAAATCAGCCCCAGCATTTT
CDR3aa: CASSQDRNQPQHF

d_gene: TRBD1
abundance: NA
j_gene: TRBJ1-1
v_gene: TRBV28
CDR3nt: TGTGCCAGCAGTTTGGGGACAGTTAAAGCTTTCTTT
CDR3aa: CASSLGTVKAFF

d_gene: TRBD1
abundance: once
j_gene: TRBJ1-6
v_gene: TRBV3-1/TRBV3-2
CDR3nt: TGTGCCAGCAGTCCCGGGACAGGGAGGACCTATAATTCACCCCTCCACTTT
CDR3aa: CASSPGTGRTYNSPLHF

d_gene: NA
abundance: few
j_gene: TRBJ1-2
v_gene: TRBV11-2
CDR3nt: TGTGCCAGCAGCTTAACTTCGTTTAACTATGGCTACACCTTC
CDR3aa: CASSLTSFNYGYTF

d_gene: TRBD2
abundance: NA
j_gene: TRBJ2-7
v_gene: TRBV7-2
CDR3nt: TGTGCCAGCAGCCCCACTAGCGGGACGGCTTACGAGCAGTACTTC
CDR3aa: CASSPTSGTAYEQYF

d_gene: NA
abundance: NA
j_gene: TRBJ1-5
v_gene: TRBV10-3
CDR3nt: TGTGCCATCAGCTCAGGGGATCAGCCCCAGCATTTT
CDR3aa: CAISSGDQPQHF

d_gene: NA
abundance: NA
j_gene: TRBJ2-7
v_gene: TRBV29-1
CDR3nt: TGCAGCGTTGCTTCCAGCGAGTTTAGTAGCTCCTACGAGCAGTACTTC
CDR3aa: CSVASSEFSSSYEQYF

d_gene: TRBD1
abundance: NA
j_gene: TRBJ1-1
v_gene: TRBV28
CDR3nt: TGTGCCAGCACCCAACAGGGGAGAGCCGCCTTTGAGGCTTTCTTT
CDR3aa: CASTQQGRAAFEAFF

d_gene: NA
abundance: NA
j_gene: TRBJ1-6
v_gene: TRBV19
CDR3nt: TGTGCCAGTAGTATAGCCTCCGGAGGGGCGAATAATTCACCCCTCCACTTT
CDR3aa: CASSIASGGANNSPLHF

d_gene: NA
abundance: once
j_gene: TRBJ1-6
v_gene: TRBV27
CDR3nt: TGTGCCAGCAGTTCCGAGGGAGGGTGGGGGGATAATTCACCCCTCCACTTT
CDR3aa: CASSSEGGWGDNSPLHF

d_gene: TRBD2
abundance: NA
j_gene: TRBJ2-1
v_gene: TRBV30
CDR3nt: TGTGCCTGGAGTGTATCAACCGGGACTAGCGGGAGCGATGAGCAGTTCTTC
CDR3aa: CAWSVSTGTSGSDEQFF

d_gene: TRBD1
abundance: NA
j_gene: TRBJ1-2
v_gene: TRBV2
CDR3nt: TGTGCCAGCTCCTGGGGACAGGGGCGGGGAGGCTACACCTTC
CDR3aa: CASSWGQGRGGYTF

d_gene: NA
abundance: NA
j_gene: TRBJ1-1
v_gene: TRBV21-1
CDR3nt: TGTGCCAGCAGCACCCGGACTGCTCCTGCGGCTTTCTTT
CDR3aa: CASSTRTAPAAFF

d_gene: NA
abundance: NA
j_gene: TRBJ1-2
v_gene: TRBV2
CDR3nt: TGTGCCAGCAGTGACCGCCAGGCCCGCTATGGCTACACCTTC
CDR3aa: CASSDRQARYGYTF

d_gene: TRBD2
abundance: once
j_gene: TRBJ2-1
v_gene: TRBV6-6
CDR3nt: TGTGCCAGCAGCCCCGGACTAGCGGGGCGTCTTTCGAGCTCCTACAATGAGCAGTTCTTC
CDR3aa: CASSPGLAGRLSSSYNEQFF

d_gene: TRBD1
abundance: once
j_gene: TRBJ1-4
v_gene: TRBV6-2/TRBV6-3
CDR3nt: TGTGCCAGCAGTTACACCCGGGACAGGGTGAGGACTAATGAAAAACTGTTTTTT
CDR3aa: CASSYTRDRVRTNEKLFF

d_gene: TRBD1
abundance: NA
j_gene: TRBJ2-3
v_gene: TRBV19
CDR3nt: TGTGCCAGTAGCCCTCCCGGGACAGGGGGAGCAAATACGCAGTATTTT
CDR3aa: CASSPPGTGGANTQYF

d_gene: NA
abundance: NA
j_gene: TRBJ1-3
v_gene: TRBV19
CDR3nt: TGTGCCAGTAGTACCCCGGGACTTGGAAACACCATATATTTT
CDR3aa: CASSTPGLGNTIYF

d_gene: TRBD1
abundance: NA
j_gene: TRBJ1-4
v_gene: TRBV19
CDR3nt: TGTGCCAGTAGTACAGGACAGGGGGCGAAACTGTTTTTT
CDR3aa: CASSTGQGAKLFF

d_gene: TRBD2
abundance: few
j_gene: TRBJ2-6
v_gene: TRBV19
CDR3nt: TGTGCCAGTAGTAGAGGGGACTACGCTGGGGCCAACGTCCTGACTTTC
CDR3aa: CASSRGDYAGANVLTF

d_gene: NA
abundance: few
j_gene: TRBJ1-2
v_gene: TRBV5-6
CDR3nt: TGTGCCAGCAGCTTGGGGCCAGGGGATGGCTACACCTTC
CDR3aa: CASSLGPGDGYTF

d_gene: NA
abundance: NA
j_gene: TRBJ1-1
v_gene: TRBV12-3/TRBV12-4
CDR3nt: TGTGCCAGCACCCCGAATCGGGGCACTGAAGCTTTCTTT
CDR3aa: CASTPNRGTEAFF

d_gene: TRBD2
abundance: once
j_gene: TRBJ2-5
v_gene: TRBV5-6
CDR3nt: TGTGCCAGCAGCTTGTACAGCGGGAGGTCTACCCAGTACTTC
CDR3aa: CASSLYSGRSTQYF

d_gene: TRBD1
abundance: few
j_gene: TRBJ2-1
v_gene: TRBV27
CDR3nt: TGTGCCAGCAGTTTATACGGGACAGGGGGCTACAATGAGCAGTTCTTC
CDR3aa: CASSLYGTGGYNEQFF

d_gene: NA
abundance: NA
j_gene: TRBJ1-5
v_gene: TRBV27
CDR3nt: TGTGCCAGCAGGCCAGGGGTTCATCAGCCCCAGCATTTT
CDR3aa: CASRPGVHQPQHF

d_gene: TRBD1
abundance: few
j_gene: TRBJ1-1
v_gene: TRBV30
CDR3nt: TGTGCCTGGAGAGGGGGCAACGTGAACACTGAAGCTTTCTTT
CDR3aa: CAWRGGNVNTEAFF

d_gene: NA
abundance: NA
j_gene: TRBJ1-5
v_gene: TRBV4-1
CDR3nt: TGCGCCAGCAGCCAAGCAGAGGTTTTGTGGCAGCCCCAGCATTTT
CDR3aa: CASSQAEVLWQPQHF

d_gene: TRBD1
abundance: NA
j_gene: TRBJ1-2
v_gene: TRBV3-1/TRBV3-2
CDR3nt: TGTGCCAGCAGCCAAGGACAGGGGAACTATGGCTACACCTTC
CDR3aa: CASSQGQGNYGYTF

d_gene: TRBD1
abundance: NA
j_gene: TRBJ2-1
v_gene: TRBV13
CDR3nt: TGTGCCAGCAGCTTAGGCCGGGGCGGCCAGGGGGATGAGCAGTTCTTC
CDR3aa: CASSLGRGGQGDEQFF

d_gene: NA
abundance: NA
j_gene: TRBJ2-7
v_gene: TRBV4-1
CDR3nt: TGCGCCAGCAGCCAAGAAGGGGCCCGCGAGCAGTACTTC
CDR3aa: CASSQEGAREQYF

d_gene: NA
abundance: NA
j_gene: TRBJ1-1
v_gene: TRBV18
CDR3nt: TGTGCCAGCTCACCACCGGCGGGGAGTACTGAAGCTTTCTTT
CDR3aa: CASSPPAGSTEAFF

d_gene: TRBD1
abundance: NA
j_gene: TRBJ1-6
v_gene: TRBV7-3
CDR3nt: TGTGCCAGCAGAGCGGACAGGAGCTTTAATTCACCCCTCCACTTT
CDR3aa: CASRADRSFNSPLHF

d_gene: TRBD2
abundance: NA
j_gene: TRBJ2-7
v_gene: TRBV5-3
CDR3nt: TGTGCCAGAAGCCCCAGACTAGCGGGAGGGCCCCGGAATTCTTACGAGCAGTACTTC
CDR3aa: CARSPRLAGGPRNSYEQYF

d_gene: TRBD1
abundance: NA
j_gene: TRBJ1-2
v_gene: TRBV18
CDR3nt: TGTGCCAGCTCCAGTGACAGGGGAACGCGTGGCTACACCTTC
CDR3aa: CASSSDRGTRGYTF

d_gene: NA
abundance: NA
j_gene: TRBJ2-7
v_gene: TRBV28
CDR3nt: TGTGCCAGCACCCTGGCGGGGGCGAAGATTTACGAGCAGTACTTC
CDR3aa: CASTLAGAKIYEQYF

d_gene: NA
abundance: medium-sized
j_gene: TRBJ1-1
v_gene: TRBV2
CDR3nt: TGTGCCAGCAGTGAACTACCGAACACTGAAGCTTTCTTT
CDR3aa: CASSELPNTEAFF

d_gene: NA
abundance: NA
j_gene: TRBJ2-3
v_gene: TRBV5-8
CDR3nt: TGTGCCAGCAGCTTGCAGATTAGCACAGATACGCAGTATTTT
CDR3aa: CASSLQISTDTQYF

d_gene: TRBD1
abundance: few
j_gene: TRBJ1-1
v_gene: TRBV5-8
CDR3nt: TGTGCCAGCAGACCTGGAGGGGGCGCTTACCTTAACACTGAAGCTTTCTTT
CDR3aa: CASRPGGGAYLNTEAFF

d_gene: TRBD2
abundance: once
j_gene: TRBJ2-7
v_gene: TRBV7-2
CDR3nt: TGTGCCAGCAGCTTAGAGGGGACTAGCGGGAGGGCGGGGGAGCAGTACTTC
CDR3aa: CASSLEGTSGRAGEQYF

d_gene: NA
abundance: NA
j_gene: TRBJ1-2
v_gene: TRBV5-1
CDR3nt: TGCGCCAGCAGCGCCGCACAGGTTAACTATGGCTACACCTTC
CDR3aa: CASSAAQVNYGYTF

d_gene: TRBD1
abundance: NA
j_gene: TRBJ2-5
v_gene: TRBV7-2
CDR3nt: TGTGCCAGCAGCCCTAACAGGGGCCCCCAAGAGACCCAGTACTTC
CDR3aa: CASSPNRGPQETQYF

d_gene: NA
abundance: few
j_gene: TRBJ1-1
v_gene: TRBV7-9
CDR3nt: TGTGCCAGCAGCCGGGGACAGAACACTGAAGCTTTCTTT
CDR3aa: CASSRGQNTEAFF

d_gene: NA
abundance: NA
j_gene: TRBJ2-3
v_gene: TRBV11-1
CDR3nt: TGTGCCAGCAGCACAAGGGGGTTCACAGATACGCAGTATTTT
CDR3aa: CASSTRGFTDTQYF

d_gene: TRBD2
abundance: NA
j_gene: TRBJ2-7
v_gene: TRBV5-4
CDR3nt: TGTGCCAGCAGCCCCCTAGCGGGAGGCGGGGAGCAGTACTTC
CDR3aa: CASSPLAGGGEQYF

d_gene: NA
abundance: NA
j_gene: TRBJ2-7
v_gene: TRBV5-8
CDR3nt: TGTGCCAGCAGCTTGGCCGGACGGGAAAAACGGAACGAGCAGTACTTC
CDR3aa: CASSLAGREKRNEQYF

d_gene: NA
abundance: NA
j_gene: TRBJ1-2
v_gene: TRBV14
CDR3nt: TGTGCCAGCAGCCAAGATTCCAGAACGTGGGGCTACACCTTC
CDR3aa: CASSQDSRTWGYTF